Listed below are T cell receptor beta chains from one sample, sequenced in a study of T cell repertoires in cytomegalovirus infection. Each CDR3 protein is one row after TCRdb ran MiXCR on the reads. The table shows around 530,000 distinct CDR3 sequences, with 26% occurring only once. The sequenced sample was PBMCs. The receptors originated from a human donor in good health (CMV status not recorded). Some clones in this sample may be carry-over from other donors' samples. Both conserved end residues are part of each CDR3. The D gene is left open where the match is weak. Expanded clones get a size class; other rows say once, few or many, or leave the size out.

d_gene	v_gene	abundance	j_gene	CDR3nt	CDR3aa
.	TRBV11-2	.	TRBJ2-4	TGTGCCAGCAGCTTTCATAGCGGTCGGAACATTCAGTACTTC	CASSFHSGRNIQYF
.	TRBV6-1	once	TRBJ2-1	TGTGCCAGCAGTGCCGGGCGACAAAATGAGCAGTTCTTC	CASSAGRQNEQFF
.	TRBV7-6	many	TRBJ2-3	TGTGCCAGCAGCCCCGACGGGCTTAGCACAGATACGCAGTATTTT	CASSPDGLSTDTQYF
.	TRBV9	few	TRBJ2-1	TGTGCCAGCAGCGTAGGGGCGGAGAACTACAATGAGCAGTTCTTC	CASSVGAENYNEQFF
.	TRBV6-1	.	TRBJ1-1	TGTGCCAGCGGCCGGCTGAACTCTGAAGCTTTCTTT	CASGRLNSEAFF
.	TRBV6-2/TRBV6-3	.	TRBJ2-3	TGTGCCAGCAGTTACTCAGGAGGGTATACGCAGTATTTT	CASSYSGGYTQYF
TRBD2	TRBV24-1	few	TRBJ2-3	TGTGCCACCAGAACCGGGACTAGCGAGTACACAGATACGCAGTATTTT	CATRTGTSEYTDTQYF
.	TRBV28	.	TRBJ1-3	TGTGCCAGCAGTTTAGGGCAGTCCATTGGAAACACCATATATTTT	CASSLGQSIGNTIYF
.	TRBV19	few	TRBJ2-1	TGTGCCAGTAGTATGTGGTCACAAATCTCCTACAATGAGCAGTTCTTC	CASSMWSQISYNEQFF
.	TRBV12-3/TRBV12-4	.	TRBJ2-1	TGTGCCAGCAAATTCTACAATGAGCAGTTCTTC	CASKFYNEQFF
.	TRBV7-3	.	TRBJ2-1	TGTGCCAGCAGCTTAACTGGGGGTCCCGACAATGAGCAGTTCTTC	CASSLTGGPDNEQFF
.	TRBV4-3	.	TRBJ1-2	TGCGCCAGCAGCCAAGATGCCTATAACTATGGCTACACCTTC	CASSQDAYNYGYTF
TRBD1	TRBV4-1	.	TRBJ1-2	TGCGCCAGCAGCCAACCGGGACAGGGGGCGTACTATGGCTACACCTTC	CASSQPGQGAYYGYTF
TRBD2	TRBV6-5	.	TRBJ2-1	TGTGCCAGCAGTTACTCCAGACTAGCGGGGGACTACAATGAGCAGTTCTTC	CASSYSRLAGDYNEQFF
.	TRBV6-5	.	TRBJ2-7	TGTGCCAGCACAAGACCCGGGACATCTGAGCAGTACTTC	CASTRPGTSEQYF
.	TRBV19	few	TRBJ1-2	TGTGCCACCTCGACAAACAGGGCGAAAGAGGGCTACACCTTC	CATSTNRAKEGYTF
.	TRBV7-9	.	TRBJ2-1	TGTGCCAGCAGCTATCCGGACCCACCAGACAATGAGCAGTTCTTC	CASSYPDPPDNEQFF
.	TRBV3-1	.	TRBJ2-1	TGTGCCAGCAGCCGTGCTAGCAGAAATGAGCAGTTCTTC	CASSRASRNEQFF
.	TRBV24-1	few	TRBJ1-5	TGTGCCACCAGTGGGATTGACCCCAATCAGCCCCAGCATTTT	CATSGIDPNQPQHF
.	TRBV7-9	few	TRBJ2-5	TGTGCCAGCAGCTTAGCCCCCACTCGCCGGCAAGAGACCCAGTACTTC	CASSLAPTRRQETQYF
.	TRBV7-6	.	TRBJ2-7	TGTGCCAGCAGCTTAGCGATTCGTCTAGCCGACGCCGAGCAGTACTTC	CASSLAIRLADAEQYF
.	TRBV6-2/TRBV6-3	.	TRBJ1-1	TGTGCCAGCAGTTACGCTACAGGGTCCCCTGAAGCTTTCTTT	CASSYATGSPEAFF
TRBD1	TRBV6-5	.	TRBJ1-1	TGTGCCAGCAGTTACCAGGGGGATGGCACTGAAGCTTTCTTT	CASSYQGDGTEAFF
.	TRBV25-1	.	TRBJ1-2	TGTGCCAGCAGTGAACCAGGGAAGGGGCAGGATGGCTACACCTTC	CASSEPGKGQDGYTF
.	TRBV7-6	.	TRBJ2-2	TGTGCCAGCACCACTAGACAGACCGCGAACACCGGGGAGCTGTTTTTT	CASTTRQTANTGELFF
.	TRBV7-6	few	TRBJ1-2	TGTGCCAGCAGCTTCGGTTCGAAAAACAGGGACTCAAAATGGGAAGCCTACACCTTC	CASSFGSKNRDSKWEAYTF
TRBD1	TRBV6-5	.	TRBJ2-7	TGTGCCAGCAGTCGTCAGACAGGGGGGTCCTACGAGCAGTACTTC	CASSRQTGGSYEQYF
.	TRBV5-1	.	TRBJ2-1	TGCGCCAGCAGCAGGGACCAGAACAATGAGCAGTTCTTC	CASSRDQNNEQFF
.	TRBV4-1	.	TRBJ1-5	TGCGCCAGCAGCCAAGGCCCGGACTTCAATCAGCCCCAGCATTTT	CASSQGPDFNQPQHF
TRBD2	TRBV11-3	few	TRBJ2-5	TGTGCCAGCAGCTCCTGGACTAGCGGGAGGGAAGAGACCCAGTACTTC	CASSSWTSGREETQYF
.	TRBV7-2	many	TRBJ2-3	TGTGCCAGCAGCTTAGTAGGTGGCACAGATACGCAGTATTTT	CASSLVGGTDTQYF
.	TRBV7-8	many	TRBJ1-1	TGTGCCAGCAGCATCAGGGAGAACACTGAAGCTTTCTTT	CASSIRENTEAFF
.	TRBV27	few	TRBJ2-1	TGTGCCAGCAGTTTTCTGCGGGGCAATGAGCAGTTCTTC	CASSFLRGNEQFF
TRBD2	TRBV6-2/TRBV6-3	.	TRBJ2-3	TGTGCCAGCAGTTACGACGTGGGACTAGCGGGAGTCACAGATACGCAGTATTTT	CASSYDVGLAGVTDTQYF
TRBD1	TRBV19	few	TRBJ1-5	TGTGCCAGTAGTGTCGGGACAGGGAATCAGCCCCAGCATTTT	CASSVGTGNQPQHF
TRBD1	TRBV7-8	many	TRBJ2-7	TGTGCCAGCAGCTTAGCCCCGTTGACCGACAGGGGCTGGAACTACGAGCAGTACTTC	CASSLAPLTDRGWNYEQYF
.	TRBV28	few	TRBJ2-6	TGTGCCAGCACCGAGGACAGCTCTGGGGCCAACGTCCTGACTTTC	CASTEDSSGANVLTF
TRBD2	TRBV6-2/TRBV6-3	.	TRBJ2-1	TGTGCCAGCAGCCTACTTAGCGGGAAGGCTGAGCAGTTCTTC	CASSLLSGKAEQFF
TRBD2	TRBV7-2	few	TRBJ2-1	TGTGCCAGCTCCAGGGAGGGTTTGACTAGCGGACTCAATGAGCAGTTCTTC	CASSREGLTSGLNEQFF
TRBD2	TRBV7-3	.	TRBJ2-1	TGTGCCAGCAGCCAGACTAGCGGGACTGTGTTCTTC	CASSQTSGTVFF
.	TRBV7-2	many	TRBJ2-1	TGTGCCAGCAGCTCCCCGGGACTTGAGCAGTTCTTC	CASSSPGLEQFF